These 7 T cell receptor beta chains came from one sample sequenced in a study of blood T cell repertoires in COVID-19. The assay was immunoSEQ multiplex PCR, and TCRdb's table has in-frame clones only and misses some. Of 100,000 to 150,000 clones in the sample, about four fifths are singletons; the top ten hold roughly 17%. The sequenced sample was peripheral blood. The receptors originated from a man aged 25 to 40 with COVID-19, enrolled during active disease.

The chain joins TRBV19 to TRBJ1-2; possibly TRBD1 for D (5 bases). The CDR3 runs to 18 residues. With 5 bases removed from V and 7 bases from J, the gap between germline ends came to 29 bases. Germline V gives CDR1 LNHDA, CDR2 SQIVND (reference sequence). DNA of the CDR3: TGTGCCAGTAGTGCCCTCCCCTACGATTGGGGGGAGACGGGTGGCTACACCTTC. Translating it yields CASSALPYDWGETGGYTF.

This chain uses TRBV4-1 with TRBJ2-7, with 11 nucleotides matching TRBD2. This CDR3 spans 14 amino acids. The germline CDR1 and CDR2 sequences are MGHRA and YSYEKL. Trimming removed 3 bases from V and 3 bases from J; junction bases left unmatched: 1. CDR3 residues: CASSHGTSGYEQYF. CDR3 DNA: TGCGCCAGCAGCCACGGGACTAGCGGCTACGAGCAGTACTTC.

The chain uses TRBV5-1 and TRBJ1-1, with D possibly matching TRBD1 (5 bases). The CDR3 is 17 residues long. The V gene's germline CDR1 is SGHRS and CDR2 YFSETQ. V lost 0 bases and J 1 base, leaving 16 bases between the germline ends. The CDR3 spells CASSLGYRGGTNTEAFF. CDR3 bases: TGCGCCAGCAGCTTGGGGTATAGGGGCGGAACGAACACTGAAGCTTTCTTT.

In its sample, this clone was seen a few times. V is TRBV12-5 and J is TRBJ2-1; 10 bases fit TRBD2. V gave up 2 bases and J gave up 2 bases; unmatched junction bases: 9. The CDR3 is 18 amino acids. Germline CDR1 is LGHNT and CDR2 is FRNRAP. DNA for the CDR3: TGTGCTAGTGGTTTGAGCGGGAGGGCCGGGATCACCTACAATGAGCAGTTCTTC. It codes for CASGLSGRAGITYNEQFF.

V and J are TRBV10-3 and TRBJ2-2; perhaps TRBD1 as D (5 bases). V was clipped by 6 bases and J by 0 bases, with 17 bases between them. There are 17 residues in the CDR3. Looked up from germline, CDR1 is ENHRY and CDR2 is SYGVKD. The DNA for the CDR3 is TGTGCCATCAGCCCTGGGGCAGCACCTACGAACACCGGGGAGCTGTTTTTT. It translates to CAISPGAAPTNTGELFF.

The J gene is TRBJ1-4, the V gene TRBV11-2; D is uncertain. The germline V and J ends were trimmed by 2 bases and 0 bases, with 4 bases remaining between them. CDR3 size: 14 residues. Germline CDR1 and CDR2: SGHAT and FQNNGV. The CDR3 sequence: CASSLRATNEKLFF. The CDR3 nucleotides are TGTGCCAGCAGCTTACGCGCAACTAATGAAAAACTGTTTTTT.

This clone was observed a handful of times. The chain uses TRBV2 and TRBJ2-3, with D perhaps TRBD2 (6 bases). The germline V gene has CDR1 SNHLY and CDR2 FYNNEI. The ends were cut back, 4 bases at V and 3 bases at J, with 17 bases in the middle. This CDR3 region has 16 residues. Here the CDR3 DNA reads TGTGCCAGCAGTGCAGAAGGTGCGGGGTTAACAGATACGCAGTATTTT. Amino acids: CASSAEGAGLTDTQYF.